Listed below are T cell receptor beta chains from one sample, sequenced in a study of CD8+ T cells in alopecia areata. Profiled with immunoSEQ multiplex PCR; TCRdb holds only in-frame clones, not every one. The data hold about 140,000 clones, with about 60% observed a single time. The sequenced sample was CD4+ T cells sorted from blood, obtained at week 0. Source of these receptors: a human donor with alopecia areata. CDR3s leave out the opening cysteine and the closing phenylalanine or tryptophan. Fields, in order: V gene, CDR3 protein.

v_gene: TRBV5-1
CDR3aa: ASSFYLTSETQY

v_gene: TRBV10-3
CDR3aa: AISEVTGGGYGYT

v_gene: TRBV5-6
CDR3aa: ASSSYRGYSYEQY

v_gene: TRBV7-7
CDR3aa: ASSPRAGSTDTQY

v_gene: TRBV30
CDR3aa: AWSHKMRETQY

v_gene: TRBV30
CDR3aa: AWSSASEAF

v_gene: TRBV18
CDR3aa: ASSPPTRGQEQY

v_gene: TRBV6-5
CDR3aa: ASSVSGARNTEAF

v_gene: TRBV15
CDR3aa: ATSREAINTQY

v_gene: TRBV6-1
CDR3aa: ASSEAETAYSNQPQH

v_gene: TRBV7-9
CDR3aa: ASSPRGSYEQY

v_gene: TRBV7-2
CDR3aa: ASSGGGTISNQPQH

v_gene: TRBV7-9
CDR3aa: ASSLQETQY

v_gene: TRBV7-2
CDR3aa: ASSRPIVGGGALTDTQY

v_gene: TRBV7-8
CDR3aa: ASSLSGTTSYEQY

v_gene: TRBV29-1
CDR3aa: SVGRTSGEGDTQY

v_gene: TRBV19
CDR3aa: ASSVGGVVHGTDTQY

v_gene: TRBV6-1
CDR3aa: ASSLTGNTEAF

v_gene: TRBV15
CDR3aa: ATSSRDGGGTDTQY

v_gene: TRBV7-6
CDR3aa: ASRRNGQGVDEQY

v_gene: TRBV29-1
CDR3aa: SARDSSTYEQY

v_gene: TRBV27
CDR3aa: ASSQRTGAVQY